The 15 T cell receptor beta chains given below trace back to one sample, sequenced in a study of blood T cell repertoires in COVID-19. Measured with immunoSEQ multiplex PCR; TCRdb has only the in-frame clones, and not every one. The repertoire holds approximately 470,000 clones, with over 75% as singletons. Sequencing was done on a sample of peripheral blood. These receptors all stem from a human donor in a cohort sampled during active COVID-19.

V usage is TRBV18 and J usage is TRBJ2-5, with D possibly being TRBD2 (5 bases). Per the germline V gene, CDR1 is KGHSH and CDR2 is LQKENI. This CDR3 contains 14 residues. The V end was cut by 6 bases, the J end by 1 base, with 12 bases between. The CDR3 DNA sequence: TGTGCCAGCTCCTTGGCGGGTATCCAAGAGACCCAGTACTTC. Amino acids: CASSLAGIQETQYF.

On this clone: The sample has other DNA sequences that encode this CDR3 too. The gene calls are TRBV9 and TRBJ2-2; the match to TRBD2 covers 7 bases. CDR1 is SGDLS, CDR2 YYNGEE, per germline. The CDR3 is made up of 14 amino acids. V lost 0 bases, J lost 4 bases, and 0 bases stayed unmatched. This chain's CDR3 is CASSVAGGTGELFF. CDR3 DNA: TGTGCCAGCAGCGTAGCGGGAGGCACCGGGGAGCTGTTTTTT.

This rearrangement joins TRBV11-3 to TRBJ2-5, with 9 bases matching TRBD1. Germline CDR1 SGHNT, CDR2 YENEEA. V dropped 5 bases and J dropped 4; count of bases not matched to a gene: 5. The CDR3 runs to 14 residues. CDR3: CASSLGTGLETQYF. In nucleotides, the CDR3 is TGTGCCAGCAGCCTTGGGACAGGGTTAGAGACCCAGTACTTC.

The gene calls are TRBV30 and TRBJ1-2; the D gene is possibly TRBD1 (6 bases). Germline V gives CDR1 GTSNPN, CDR2 SVGIG (reference sequence). The CDR3 totals 11 residues. Trimming left V 7 bases short and J 8 bases short, with 14 bases between. The CDR3 coding sequence is TGTGCCTTGCAGGGGTCCGGCGGCTACACCTTC. Residues: CALQGSGGYTF.

The genes are TRBV5-5 and TRBJ2-7; D is ambiguous. The V end lost 1 base, the J end lost 2 bases, and 16 bases lay between the germline ends. Germline V gives CDR1 SGHKS, CDR2 YYEKEE (reference sequence). CDR3 size: 16 residues. The CDR3 nucleotides read TGTGCCAGCAGCTTGACCCCTCGGGTAGAGGCCTACGAGCAGTACTTC. Amino acid sequence: CASSLTPRVEAYEQYF.

The gene calls are TRBV29-1 and TRBJ2-1; D unclear. This CDR3 comprises 14 residues. CDR1 is SQVTM and CDR2 is ANQGSEA in the germline V gene. With 2 bases removed from V and 4 bases from J, the gap between germline ends came to 12 bases. CDR3 amino acids: CSVEKERLYNEQFF. The DNA of the CDR3 is TGCAGCGTTGAAAAGGAGCGCCTTTACAATGAGCAGTTCTTC.

The genes are TRBV30 and TRBJ2-3, with 7 nucleotides matching TRBD2. This CDR3 spans 16 amino acids. The junction had 15 bases not matched to a gene; V was cut back by 3 bases and J by 6 bases. CDR1 and CDR2 from the germline V gene are GTSNPN and SVGIG (reference sequence). The CDR3 DNA reads as TGTGCCTGGAGCGGGGACTCCCGGAGGGGAGGGGATACGCAGTATTTT. Translating it yields CAWSGDSRRGGDTQYF.

This chain uses TRBV4-3 with TRBJ2-7; 8 nucleotides line up with TRBD1. Trimming took 0 bases from V and 4 from J; bases not matched to a gene: 14. Germline V CDR1 and CDR2: LGHNA, YSLEER. The CDR3 loop spans 18 amino acids. The CDR3 is CASSQERVRQGNLYEQYF. The CDR3 coding sequence is TGCGCCAGCAGCCAAGAACGGGTACGACAGGGGAATTTGTACGAGCAGTACTTC.

The gene calls are TRBV18 and TRBJ2-2, with 12 bases that match TRBD2. This CDR3 has 16 amino acids. The J segment lost 5 bases and the V segment lost 3 bases, leaving 4 bases of the junction unmatched. Germline V gene data show CDR1 as KGHSH and CDR2 as LQKENI. As DNA, the CDR3 is TGTGCCAGCTCACCGACTAGCGGGAGTGGAACCGGGGAGCTGTTTTTT. It encodes CASSPTSGSGTGELFF.

This clone was seen just once. This CDR3 is CASSQTGGNYGYTF. The CDR3 coding sequence is TGCGCCAGCAGCCAAACAGGGGGGAACTATGGCTACACCTTC. This sequence joins TRBV4-3 and TRBJ1-2; 8 nucleotides align to TRBD1. This CDR3 spans 14 amino acids. V gave up 2 bases and J gave up 2 bases; unmatched junction bases: 1. The germline V gene has CDR1 LGHNA and CDR2 YSLEER.

This clone was detected only once. The V gene is TRBV5-8, the J gene TRBJ1-5; 10 bases map to TRBD1. J was trimmed by 0 bases and V by 4 bases; bases with no gene match: 4. The CDR3 consists of 16 residues. Germline assignment: CDR1 SGHTS and CDR2 YDEGEE. CDR3 protein: CASSNRQGASNQPQHF. As DNA, the CDR3 is TGTGCCAGCAGCAACAGACAGGGGGCTAGCAATCAGCCCCAGCATTTT. The whole variable domain, remainder taken from reference TRBV5-8 and TRBJ1-5, is EAGVTQSPTHLIKTRGQQATLRCSPISGHTSVYWYQQALGLGLQFLLWYDEGEERNRGNFPPRFSGRQFPNYSSELNVNALELEDSALYLCASSNRQGASNQPQHFGDGTRLSIL.

V gene TRBV10-3 combines with J gene TRBJ2-2; 9 bases match TRBD2. This CDR3 region has 17 residues. V dropped 2 bases and J dropped 7; count of bases not matched to a gene: 11. Germline V gene lookup returns CDR1 ENHRY and CDR2 SYGVKD. In DNA form, the CDR3 reads TGTGCCATCAGTGAGGCCTTGGGACGAGCGGGAGGCGGGGAGCTGTTTTTT. Translating it yields CAISEALGRAGGGELFF.

The V call is TRBV9, the J call TRBJ2-3; TRBD2 aligns across 7 bases. The CDR3 length is 15 residues. The trim removed 3 bases at V and 3 bases at J, leaving 7 bases unmatched. Germline assignment: CDR1 SGDLS and CDR2 YYNGEE. The CDR3 spells CASSAPTSFTDTQYF. CDR3 DNA sequence: TGTGCCAGCAGCGCGCCGACTAGCTTTACAGATACGCAGTATTTT.

This sequence joins TRBV24-1 and TRBJ1-5, with 7 bases fitting TRBD1. The CDR3 contains 14 residues. Germline V CDR1 and CDR2: KGHDR, SFDVKD. Unmatched junction bases numbered 6, after V lost 9 bases and J lost 2 bases. The chain's CDR3 is CATAQGSGNQPQHF. CDR3 DNA sequence: TGTGCCACCGCACAGGGGTCGGGCAATCAGCCCCAGCATTTT.

The chain uses TRBV7-2 and TRBJ2-3; possibly TRBD2 for D (5 bases). Germline V gene lookup returns CDR1 SGHTA and CDR2 FQGNSA. The CDR3 is 14 residues long. V lost 4 bases to trimming and J lost 1 base, with 9 bases between them. The CDR3 bases are TGTGCCAGCAGCTCAGGACTTGGCACAGATACGCAGTATTTT. It specifies CASSSGLGTDTQYF.